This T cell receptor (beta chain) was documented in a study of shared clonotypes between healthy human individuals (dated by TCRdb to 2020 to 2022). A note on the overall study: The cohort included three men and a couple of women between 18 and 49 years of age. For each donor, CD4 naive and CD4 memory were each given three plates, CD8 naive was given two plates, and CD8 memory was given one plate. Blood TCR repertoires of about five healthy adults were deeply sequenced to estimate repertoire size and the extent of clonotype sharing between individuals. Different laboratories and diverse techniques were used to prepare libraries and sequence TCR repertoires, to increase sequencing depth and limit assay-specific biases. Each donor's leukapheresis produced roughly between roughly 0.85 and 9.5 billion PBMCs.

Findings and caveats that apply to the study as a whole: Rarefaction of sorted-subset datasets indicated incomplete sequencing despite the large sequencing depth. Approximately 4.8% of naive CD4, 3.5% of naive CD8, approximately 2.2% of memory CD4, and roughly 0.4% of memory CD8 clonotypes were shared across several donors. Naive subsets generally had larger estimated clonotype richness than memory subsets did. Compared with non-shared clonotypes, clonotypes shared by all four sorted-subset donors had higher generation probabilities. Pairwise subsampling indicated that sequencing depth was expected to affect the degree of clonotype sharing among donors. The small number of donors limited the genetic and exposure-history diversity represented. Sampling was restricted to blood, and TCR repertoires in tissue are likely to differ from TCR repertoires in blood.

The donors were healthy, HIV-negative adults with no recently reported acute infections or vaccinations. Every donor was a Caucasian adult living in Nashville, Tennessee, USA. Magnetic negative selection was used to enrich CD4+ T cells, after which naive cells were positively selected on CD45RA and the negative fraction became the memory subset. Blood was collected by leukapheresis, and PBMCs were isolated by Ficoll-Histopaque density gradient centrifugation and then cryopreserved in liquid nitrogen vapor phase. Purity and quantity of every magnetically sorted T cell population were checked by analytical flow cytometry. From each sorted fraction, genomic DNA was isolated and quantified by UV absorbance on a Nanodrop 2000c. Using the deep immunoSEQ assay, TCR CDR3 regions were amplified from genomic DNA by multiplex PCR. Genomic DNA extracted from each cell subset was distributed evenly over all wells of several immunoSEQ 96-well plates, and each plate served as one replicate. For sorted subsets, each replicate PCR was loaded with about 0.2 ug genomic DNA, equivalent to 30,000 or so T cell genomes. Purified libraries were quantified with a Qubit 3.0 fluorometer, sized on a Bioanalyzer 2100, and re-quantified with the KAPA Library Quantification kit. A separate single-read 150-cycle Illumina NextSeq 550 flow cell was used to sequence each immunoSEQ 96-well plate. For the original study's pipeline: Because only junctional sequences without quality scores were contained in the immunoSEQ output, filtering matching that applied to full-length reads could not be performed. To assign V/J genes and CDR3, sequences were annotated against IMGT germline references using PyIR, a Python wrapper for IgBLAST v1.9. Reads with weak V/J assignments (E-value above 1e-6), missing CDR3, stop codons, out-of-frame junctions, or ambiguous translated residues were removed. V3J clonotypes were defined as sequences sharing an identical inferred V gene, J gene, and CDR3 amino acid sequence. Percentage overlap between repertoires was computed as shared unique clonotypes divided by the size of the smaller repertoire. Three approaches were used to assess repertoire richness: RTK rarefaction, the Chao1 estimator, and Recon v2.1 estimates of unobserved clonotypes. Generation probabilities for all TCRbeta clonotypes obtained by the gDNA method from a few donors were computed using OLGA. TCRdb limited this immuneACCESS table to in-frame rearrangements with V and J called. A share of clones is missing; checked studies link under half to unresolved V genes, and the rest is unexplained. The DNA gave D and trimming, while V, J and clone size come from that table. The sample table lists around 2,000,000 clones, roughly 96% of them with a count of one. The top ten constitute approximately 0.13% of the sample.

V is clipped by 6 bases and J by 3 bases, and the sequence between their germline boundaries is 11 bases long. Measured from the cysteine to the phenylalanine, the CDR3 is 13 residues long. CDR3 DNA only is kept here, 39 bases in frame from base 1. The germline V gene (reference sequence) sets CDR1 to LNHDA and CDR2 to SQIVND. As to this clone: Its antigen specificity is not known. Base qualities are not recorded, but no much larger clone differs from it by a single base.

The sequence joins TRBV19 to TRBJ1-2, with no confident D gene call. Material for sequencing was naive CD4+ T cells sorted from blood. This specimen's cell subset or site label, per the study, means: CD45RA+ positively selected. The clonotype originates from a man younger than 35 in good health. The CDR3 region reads CASSRTRDYGYTF. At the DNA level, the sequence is TGTGCCAGTAGCCGGACCAGAGACTATGGCTACACCTTC. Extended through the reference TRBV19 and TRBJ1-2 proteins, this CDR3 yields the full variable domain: DGGITQSPKYLFRKEGQNVTLSCEQNLNHDAMYWYRQDPGQGLRLIYYSQIVNDFQKGDIAEGYSVSREKKESFPLTVTSAQKNPTAFYLCASSRTRDYGYTFGSGTRLTVV.